This T cell receptor (beta chain) was observed in a study of T cells after somatic rescue of genetic block. Germline CDR1 and CDR2: SNHLY and FYNNEI. This CDR3 comprises 13 residues. V lost 6 bases to trimming and J lost 5 bases, with 11 bases between them. Assay used: immunoSEQ multiplex PCR; TCRdb lists only in-frame clones, some missing. Of more than 65,000 clones listed, more than 75% were seen once; the top ten hold about 3%. Sequenced: peripheral blood mononuclear cells (PBMCs). The receptor's source is a man aged 30 to 39. J is TRBJ1-3 and V is TRBV2, with D unclear. The CDR3 region has the DNA TGTGCCAGCAGCGTCGGGGAGCGAAACACCATATATTTT. This encodes CASSVGERNTIYF.